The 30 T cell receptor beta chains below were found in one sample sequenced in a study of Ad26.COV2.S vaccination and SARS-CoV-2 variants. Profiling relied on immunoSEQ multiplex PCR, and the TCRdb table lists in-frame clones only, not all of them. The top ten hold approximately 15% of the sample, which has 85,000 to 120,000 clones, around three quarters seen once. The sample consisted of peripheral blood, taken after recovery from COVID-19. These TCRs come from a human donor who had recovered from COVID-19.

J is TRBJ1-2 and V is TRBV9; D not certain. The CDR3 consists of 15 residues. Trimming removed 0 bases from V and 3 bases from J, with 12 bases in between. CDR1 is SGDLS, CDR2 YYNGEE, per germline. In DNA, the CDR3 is TGTGCCAGCAGCGTAGATTCCGCTCGGGACTATGGCTACACCTTC. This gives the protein CASSVDSARDYGYTF.

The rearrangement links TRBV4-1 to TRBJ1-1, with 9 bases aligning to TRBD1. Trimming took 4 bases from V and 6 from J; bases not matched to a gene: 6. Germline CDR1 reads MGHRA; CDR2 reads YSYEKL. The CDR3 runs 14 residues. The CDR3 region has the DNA TGCGCCAGCAGCCGGACAGGGGAAGGGGCTGAAGCTTTCTTT. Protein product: CASSRTGEGAEAFF.

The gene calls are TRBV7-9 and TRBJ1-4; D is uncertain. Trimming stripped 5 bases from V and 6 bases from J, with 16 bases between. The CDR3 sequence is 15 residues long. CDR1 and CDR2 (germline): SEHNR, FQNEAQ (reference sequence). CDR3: CASSPRRIADEKLFF. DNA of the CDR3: TGTGCCAGCAGCCCGCGGAGGATTGCTGATGAAAAACTGTTTTTT.

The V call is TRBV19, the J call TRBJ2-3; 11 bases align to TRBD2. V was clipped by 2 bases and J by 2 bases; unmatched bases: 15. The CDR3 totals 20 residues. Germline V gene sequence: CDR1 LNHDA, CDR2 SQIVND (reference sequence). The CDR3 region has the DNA TGTGCCAGTAGTATAATAGCGGGGGGGCCGGGGGCGACCATCACAGATACGCAGTATTTT. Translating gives CASSIIAGGPGATITDTQYF.

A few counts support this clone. CDR3 amino acids: CASRRTGEGRYGYTF. The DNA for the CDR3 is TGTGCCAGCAGGCGGACAGGGGAGGGCCGATATGGCTACACCTTC. The chain combines TRBV2 with TRBJ1-2; 9 bases line up with TRBD1. CDR1 and CDR2 from the germline V gene are SNHLY and FYNNEI. The length of the CDR3 is 15 residues. V was pared by 6 bases and J by 5 bases, with 10 bases of the junction left unmatched.

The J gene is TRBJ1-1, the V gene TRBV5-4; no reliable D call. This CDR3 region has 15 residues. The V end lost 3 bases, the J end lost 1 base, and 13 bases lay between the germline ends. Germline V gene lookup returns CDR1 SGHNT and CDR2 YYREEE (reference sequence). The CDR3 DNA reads TGTGCCAGCAGCTCCCCCTCCCTCGGGAACACTGAAGCTTTCTTT. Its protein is CASSSPSLGNTEAFF. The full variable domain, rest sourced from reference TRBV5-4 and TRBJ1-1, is ETGVTQSPTHLIKTRGQQVTLRCSSQSGHNTVSWYQQALGQGPQFIFQYYREEENGRGNFPPRFSGLQFPNYSSELNVNALELDDSALYLCASSSPSLGNTEAFFGQGTRLTVV.

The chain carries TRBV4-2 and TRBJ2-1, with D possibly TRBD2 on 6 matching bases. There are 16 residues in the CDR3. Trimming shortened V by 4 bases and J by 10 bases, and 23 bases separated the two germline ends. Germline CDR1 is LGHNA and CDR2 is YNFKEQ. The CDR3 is CASSPRDSGTPQEQFF. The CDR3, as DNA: TGTGCCAGCAGCCCCCGGGATAGCGGCACACCCCAAGAGCAGTTCTTC.

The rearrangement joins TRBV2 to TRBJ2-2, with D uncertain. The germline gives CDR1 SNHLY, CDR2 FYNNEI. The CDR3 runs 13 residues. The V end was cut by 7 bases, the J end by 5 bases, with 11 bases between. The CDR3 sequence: CASTKTRTGELFF. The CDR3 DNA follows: TGTGCCAGCACCAAGACCAGGACCGGGGAGCTGTTTTTT.

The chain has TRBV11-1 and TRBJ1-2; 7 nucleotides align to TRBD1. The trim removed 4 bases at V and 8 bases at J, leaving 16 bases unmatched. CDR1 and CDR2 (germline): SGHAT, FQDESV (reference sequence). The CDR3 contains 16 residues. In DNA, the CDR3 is TGTGCCAGCAGCTCTTCAAGCCTCAGGGGGGCTTGGGGCTACACCTTC. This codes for CASSSSSLRGAWGYTF.

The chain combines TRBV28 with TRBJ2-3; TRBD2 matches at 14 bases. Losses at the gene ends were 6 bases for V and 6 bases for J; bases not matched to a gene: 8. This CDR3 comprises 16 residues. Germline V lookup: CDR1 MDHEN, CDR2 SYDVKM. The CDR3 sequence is CASRTGTSGGFDTQYF. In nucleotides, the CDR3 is TGTGCCAGCAGAACCGGGACTAGCGGGGGCTTCGATACGCAGTATTTT.

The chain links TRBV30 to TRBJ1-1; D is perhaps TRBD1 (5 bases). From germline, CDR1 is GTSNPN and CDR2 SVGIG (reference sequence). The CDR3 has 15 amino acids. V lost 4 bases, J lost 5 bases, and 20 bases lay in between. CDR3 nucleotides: TGTGCCTGGATCGGACGGGGGGGTCAGCCGACTGAAGCTTTCTTT. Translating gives CAWIGRGGQPTEAFF.

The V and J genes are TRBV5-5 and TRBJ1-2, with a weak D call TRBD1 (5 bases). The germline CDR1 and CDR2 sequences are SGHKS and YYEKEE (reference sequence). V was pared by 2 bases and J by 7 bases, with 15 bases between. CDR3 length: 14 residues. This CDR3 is CASSFERGSLGYTF. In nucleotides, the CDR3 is TGTGCCAGCAGCTTTGAGAGGGGATCCCTTGGCTACACCTTC.

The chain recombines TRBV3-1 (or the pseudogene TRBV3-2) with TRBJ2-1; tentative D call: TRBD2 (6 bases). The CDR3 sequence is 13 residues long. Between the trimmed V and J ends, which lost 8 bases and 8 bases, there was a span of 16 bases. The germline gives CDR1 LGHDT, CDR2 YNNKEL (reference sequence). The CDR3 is CASVGGAIDEQFF. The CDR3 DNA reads TGTGCCAGCGTGGGGGGAGCAATTGATGAGCAGTTCTTC.

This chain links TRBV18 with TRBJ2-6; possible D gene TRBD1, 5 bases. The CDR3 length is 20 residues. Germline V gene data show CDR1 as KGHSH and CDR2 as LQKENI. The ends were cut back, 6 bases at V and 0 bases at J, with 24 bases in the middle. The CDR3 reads CASSFKNDSLRLSGANVLTF. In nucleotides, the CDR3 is TGTGCCAGCTCGTTCAAGAACGACAGCCTCCGGCTCTCTGGGGCCAACGTCCTGACTTTC.

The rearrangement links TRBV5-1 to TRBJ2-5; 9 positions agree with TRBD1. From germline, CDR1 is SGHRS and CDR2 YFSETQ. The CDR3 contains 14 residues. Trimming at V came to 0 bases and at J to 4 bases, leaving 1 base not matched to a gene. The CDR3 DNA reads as TGCGCCAGCAGCTTGGGGGGACAGGGAGAGACCCAGTACTTC. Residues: CASSLGGQGETQYF.

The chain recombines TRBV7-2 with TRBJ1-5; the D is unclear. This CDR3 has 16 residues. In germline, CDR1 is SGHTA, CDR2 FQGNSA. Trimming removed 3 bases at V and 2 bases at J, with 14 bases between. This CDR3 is CASSLVGIGGNQPQHF. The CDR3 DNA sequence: TGTGCCAGCAGCTTGGTCGGGATTGGAGGCAATCAGCCCCAGCATTTT. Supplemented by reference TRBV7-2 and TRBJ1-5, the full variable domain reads GAGVSQSPSNKVTEKGKDVELRCDPISGHTALYWYRQSLGQGLEFLIYFQGNSAPDKSGLPSDRFSAERTGGSVSTLTIQRTQQEDSAVYLCASSLVGIGGNQPQHFGDGTRLSIL.

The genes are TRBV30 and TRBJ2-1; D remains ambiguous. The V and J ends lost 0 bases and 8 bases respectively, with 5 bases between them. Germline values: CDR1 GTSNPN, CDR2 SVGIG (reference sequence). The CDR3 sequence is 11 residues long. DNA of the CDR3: TGTGCCTGGAGTGTAACATATGAGCAGTTCTTC. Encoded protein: CAWSVTYEQFF.

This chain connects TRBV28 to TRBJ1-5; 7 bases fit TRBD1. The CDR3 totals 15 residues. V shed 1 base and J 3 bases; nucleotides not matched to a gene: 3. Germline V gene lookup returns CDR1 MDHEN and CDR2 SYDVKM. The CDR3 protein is CASSLSGGNNQPQHF. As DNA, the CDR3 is TGTGCCAGCAGTTTATCAGGGGGGAACAATCAGCCCCAGCATTTT.

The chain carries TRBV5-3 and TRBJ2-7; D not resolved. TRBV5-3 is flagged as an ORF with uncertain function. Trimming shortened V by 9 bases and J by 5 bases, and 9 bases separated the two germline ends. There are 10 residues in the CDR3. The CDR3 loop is CANPVDEQYF. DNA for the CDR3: TGTGCCAACCCGGTCGACGAGCAGTACTTC.

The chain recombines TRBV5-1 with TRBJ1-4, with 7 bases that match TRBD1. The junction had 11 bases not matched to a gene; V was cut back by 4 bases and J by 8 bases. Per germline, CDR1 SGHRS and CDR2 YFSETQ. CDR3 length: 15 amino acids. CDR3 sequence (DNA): TGCGCCAGCAGCCCCCAGGGGGGGCGAGGCGAAAAACTGTTTTTT. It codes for CASSPQGGRGEKLFF. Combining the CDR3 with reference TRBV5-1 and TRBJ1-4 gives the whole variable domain KAGVTQTPRYLIKTRGQQVTLSCSPISGHRSVSWYQQTPGQGLQFLFEYFSETQRNKGNFPGRFSGRQFSNSRSEMNVSTLELGDSALYLCASSPQGGRGEKLFFGSGTQLSVL.

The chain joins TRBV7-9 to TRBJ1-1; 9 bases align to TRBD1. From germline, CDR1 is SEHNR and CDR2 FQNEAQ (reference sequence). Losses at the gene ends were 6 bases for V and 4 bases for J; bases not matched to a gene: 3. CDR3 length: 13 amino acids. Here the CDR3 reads CASRGTGRTEAFF. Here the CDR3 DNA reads TGTGCCAGCAGAGGGACAGGGCGCACTGAAGCTTTCTTT. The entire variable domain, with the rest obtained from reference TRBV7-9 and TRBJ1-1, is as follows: DTGVSQNPRHKITKRGQNVTFRCDPISEHNRLYWYRQTLGQGPEFLTYFQNEAQLEKSRLLSDRFSAERPKGSFSTLEIQRTEQGDSAMYLCASRGTGRTEAFFGQGTRLTVV.

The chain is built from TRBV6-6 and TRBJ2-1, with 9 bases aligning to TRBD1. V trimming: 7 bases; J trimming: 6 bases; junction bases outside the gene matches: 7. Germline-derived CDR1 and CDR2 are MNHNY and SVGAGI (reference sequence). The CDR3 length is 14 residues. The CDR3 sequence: CASKRQGGPNEQFF. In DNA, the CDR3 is TGTGCCAGCAAACGACAGGGGGGGCCCAATGAGCAGTTCTTC.

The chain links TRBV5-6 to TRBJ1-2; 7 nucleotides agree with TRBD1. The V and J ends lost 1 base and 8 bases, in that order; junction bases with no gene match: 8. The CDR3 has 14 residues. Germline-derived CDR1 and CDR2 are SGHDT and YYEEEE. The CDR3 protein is CASSLRRGREGYTF. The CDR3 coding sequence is TGTGCCAGCAGCTTGCGAAGGGGGCGAGAGGGCTACACCTTC.

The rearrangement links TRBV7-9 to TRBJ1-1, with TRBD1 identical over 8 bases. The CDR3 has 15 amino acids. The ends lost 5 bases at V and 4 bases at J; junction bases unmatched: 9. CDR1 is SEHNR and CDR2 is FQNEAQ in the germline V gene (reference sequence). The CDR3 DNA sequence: TGTGCCAGCAGCAACAGACAGGGGCAAAGCACTGAAGCTTTCTTT. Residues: CASSNRQGQSTEAFF.

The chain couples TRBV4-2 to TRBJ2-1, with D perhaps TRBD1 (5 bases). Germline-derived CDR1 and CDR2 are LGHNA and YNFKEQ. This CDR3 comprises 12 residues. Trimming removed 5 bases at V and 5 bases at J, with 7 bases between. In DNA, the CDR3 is TGTGCCAGCAGCGGCAGGGACAATGAGCAGTTCTTC. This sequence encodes CASSGRDNEQFF.

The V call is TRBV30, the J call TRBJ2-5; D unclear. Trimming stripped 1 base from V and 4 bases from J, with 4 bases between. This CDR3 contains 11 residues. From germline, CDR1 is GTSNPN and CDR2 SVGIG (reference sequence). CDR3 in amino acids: CAWSEGETQYF. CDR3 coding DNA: TGTGCCTGGAGTGAAGGAGAGACCCAGTACTTC. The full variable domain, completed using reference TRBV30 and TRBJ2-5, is SQTIHQWPATLVQPVGSPLSLECTVEGTSNPNLYWYRQAAGRGLQLLFYSVGIGQISSEVPQNLSASRPQDRQFILSSKKLLLSDSGFYLCAWSEGETQYFGPGTRLLVL.

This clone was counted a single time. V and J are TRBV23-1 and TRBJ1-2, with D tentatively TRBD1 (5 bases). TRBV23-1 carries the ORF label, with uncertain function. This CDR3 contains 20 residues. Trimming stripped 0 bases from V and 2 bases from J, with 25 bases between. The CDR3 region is CASSQSKSGTAPRGNYGYTF. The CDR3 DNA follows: TGCGCCAGCAGTCAATCAAAATCCGGGACCGCCCCTCGAGGCAACTATGGCTACACCTTC.

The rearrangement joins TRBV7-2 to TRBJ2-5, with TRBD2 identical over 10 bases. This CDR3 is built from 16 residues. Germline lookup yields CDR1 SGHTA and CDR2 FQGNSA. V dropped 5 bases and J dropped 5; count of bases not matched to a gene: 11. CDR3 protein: CASSPRLAGTVETQYF. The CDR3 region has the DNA TGTGCCAGCAGCCCCCGACTAGCGGGTACGGTTGAGACCCAGTACTTC.

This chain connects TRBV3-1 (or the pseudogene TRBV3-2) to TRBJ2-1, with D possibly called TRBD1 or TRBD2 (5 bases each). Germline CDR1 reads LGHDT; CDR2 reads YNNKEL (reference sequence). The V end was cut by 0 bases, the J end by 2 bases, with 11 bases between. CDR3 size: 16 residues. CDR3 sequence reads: CASSQERWGTYNEQFF. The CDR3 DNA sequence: TGTGCCAGCAGCCAAGAGCGTTGGGGGACCTACAATGAGCAGTTCTTC.

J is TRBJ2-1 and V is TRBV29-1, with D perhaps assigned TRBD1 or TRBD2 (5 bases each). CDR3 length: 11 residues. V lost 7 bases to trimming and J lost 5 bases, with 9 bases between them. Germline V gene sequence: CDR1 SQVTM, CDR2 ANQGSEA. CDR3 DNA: TGCAGCGGTGGGGGAAACAATGAGCAGTTCTTC. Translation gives CSGGGNNEQFF.